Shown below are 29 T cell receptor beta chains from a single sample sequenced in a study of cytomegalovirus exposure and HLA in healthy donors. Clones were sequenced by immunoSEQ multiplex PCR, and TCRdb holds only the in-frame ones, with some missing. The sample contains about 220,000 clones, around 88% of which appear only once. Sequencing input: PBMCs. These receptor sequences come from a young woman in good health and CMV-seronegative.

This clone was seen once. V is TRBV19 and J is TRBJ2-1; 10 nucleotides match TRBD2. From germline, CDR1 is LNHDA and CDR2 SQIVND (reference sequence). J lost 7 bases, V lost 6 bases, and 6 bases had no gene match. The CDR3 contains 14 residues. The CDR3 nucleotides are TGTGCCAGTAGGTGGCTAGCGGGAGAGAATGAGCAGTTCTTC. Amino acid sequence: CASRWLAGENEQFF.

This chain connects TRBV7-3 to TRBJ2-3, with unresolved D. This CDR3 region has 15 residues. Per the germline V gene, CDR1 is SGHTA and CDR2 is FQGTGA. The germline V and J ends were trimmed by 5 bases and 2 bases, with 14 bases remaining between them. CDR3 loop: CASSLSGGLTDTQYF. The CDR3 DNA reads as TGTGCCAGCAGCCTATCCGGTGGGCTCACAGATACGCAGTATTTT.

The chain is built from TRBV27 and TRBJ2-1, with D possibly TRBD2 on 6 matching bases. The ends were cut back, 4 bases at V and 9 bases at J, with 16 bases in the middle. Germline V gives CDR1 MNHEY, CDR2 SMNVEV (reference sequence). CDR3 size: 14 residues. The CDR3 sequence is CASSSGPLGGEQFF. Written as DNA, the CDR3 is TGTGCCAGCAGTTCGGGGCCCCTCGGGGGTGAGCAGTTCTTC.

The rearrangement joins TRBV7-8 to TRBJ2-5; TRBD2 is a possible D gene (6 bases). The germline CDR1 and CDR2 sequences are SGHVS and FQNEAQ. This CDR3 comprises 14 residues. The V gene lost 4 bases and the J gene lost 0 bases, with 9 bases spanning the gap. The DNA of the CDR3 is TGTGCCAGCAGCTGGAGGGAGTACCAAGAGACCCAGTACTTC. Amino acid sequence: CASSWREYQETQYF. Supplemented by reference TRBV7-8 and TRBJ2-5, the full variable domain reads GAGVSQSPRYKVAKRGQDVALRCDPISGHVSLFWYQQALGQGPEFLTYFQNEAQLDKSGLPSDRFFAERPEGSVSTLKIQRTQQEDSAVYLCASSWREYQETQYFGPGTRLLVL.

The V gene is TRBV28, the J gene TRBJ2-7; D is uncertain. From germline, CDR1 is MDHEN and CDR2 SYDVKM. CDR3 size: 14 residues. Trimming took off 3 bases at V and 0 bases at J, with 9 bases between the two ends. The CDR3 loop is CASSFGRLSYEQYF. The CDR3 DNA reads TGTGCCAGCAGTTTCGGCAGGCTCTCCTACGAGCAGTACTTC.

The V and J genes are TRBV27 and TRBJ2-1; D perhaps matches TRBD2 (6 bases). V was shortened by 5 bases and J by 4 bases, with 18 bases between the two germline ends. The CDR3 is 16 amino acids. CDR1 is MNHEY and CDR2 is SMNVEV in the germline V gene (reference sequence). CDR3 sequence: CASSLRGQGLYNEQFF. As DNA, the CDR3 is TGTGCCAGCAGTCTACGCGGCCAGGGACTTTACAATGAGCAGTTCTTC.

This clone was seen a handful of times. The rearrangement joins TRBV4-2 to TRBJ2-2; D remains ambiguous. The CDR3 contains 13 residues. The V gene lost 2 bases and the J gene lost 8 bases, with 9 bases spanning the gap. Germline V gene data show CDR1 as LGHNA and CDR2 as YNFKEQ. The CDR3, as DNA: TGTGCCAGCAGCCAAACTTCTCCTGGGGAGCTGTTTTTT. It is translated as CASSQTSPGELFF.

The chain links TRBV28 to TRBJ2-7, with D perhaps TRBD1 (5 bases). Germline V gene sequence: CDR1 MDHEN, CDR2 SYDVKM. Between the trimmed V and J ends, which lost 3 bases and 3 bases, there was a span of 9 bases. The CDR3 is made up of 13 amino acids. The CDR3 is CASSLGQSYEQYF. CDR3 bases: TGTGCCAGCAGTTTGGGGCAAAGCTACGAGCAGTACTTC.

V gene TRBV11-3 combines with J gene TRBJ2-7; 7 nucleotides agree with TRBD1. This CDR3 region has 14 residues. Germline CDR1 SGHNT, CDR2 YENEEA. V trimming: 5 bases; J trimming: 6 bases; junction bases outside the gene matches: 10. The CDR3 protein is CASSPRQGAGEQYF. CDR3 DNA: TGTGCCAGCAGCCCGCGACAGGGTGCAGGCGAGCAGTACTTC.

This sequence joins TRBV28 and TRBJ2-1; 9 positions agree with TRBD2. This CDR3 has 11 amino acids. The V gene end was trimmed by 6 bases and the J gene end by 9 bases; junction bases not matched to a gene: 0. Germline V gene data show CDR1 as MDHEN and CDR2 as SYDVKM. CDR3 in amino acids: CASRRGGEQFF. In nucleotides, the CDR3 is TGTGCCAGCAGGCGGGGGGGTGAGCAGTTCTTC. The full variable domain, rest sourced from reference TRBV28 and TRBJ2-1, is DVKVTQSSRYLVKRTGEKVFLECVQDMDHENMFWYRQDPGLGLRLIYFSYDVKMKEKGDIPEGYSVSREKKERFSLILESASTNQTSMYLCASRRGGEQFFGPGTRLTVL.

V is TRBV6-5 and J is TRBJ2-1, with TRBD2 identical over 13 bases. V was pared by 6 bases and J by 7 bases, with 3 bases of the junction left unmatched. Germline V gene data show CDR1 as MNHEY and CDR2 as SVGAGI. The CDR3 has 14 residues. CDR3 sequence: CASRRTSGSNEQFF. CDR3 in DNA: TGTGCCAGCAGGAGGACTAGCGGGAGTAATGAGCAGTTCTTC.

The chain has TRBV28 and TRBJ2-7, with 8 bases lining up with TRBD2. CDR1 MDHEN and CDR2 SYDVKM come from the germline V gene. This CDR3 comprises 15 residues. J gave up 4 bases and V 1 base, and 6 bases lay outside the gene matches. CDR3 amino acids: CASSLYAGGRYEQYF. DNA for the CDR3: TGTGCCAGCAGTTTATACGCGGGAGGCAGGTACGAGCAGTACTTC.

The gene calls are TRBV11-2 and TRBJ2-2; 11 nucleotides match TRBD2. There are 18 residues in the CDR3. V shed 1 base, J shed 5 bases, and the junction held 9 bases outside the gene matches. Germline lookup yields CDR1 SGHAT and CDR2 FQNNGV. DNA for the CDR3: TGTGCCAGCAGCTTAGCGGTAGCGGGAGGGCCATTGACCGGGGAGCTGTTTTTT. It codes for CASSLAVAGGPLTGELFF.

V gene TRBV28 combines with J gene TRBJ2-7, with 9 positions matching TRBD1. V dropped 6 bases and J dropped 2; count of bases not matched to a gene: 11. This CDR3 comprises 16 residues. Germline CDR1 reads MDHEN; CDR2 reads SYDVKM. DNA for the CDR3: TGTGCCAGCAGGATGGGACAGGGTACGGGAGCCTACGAGCAGTACTTC. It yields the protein CASRMGQGTGAYEQYF.

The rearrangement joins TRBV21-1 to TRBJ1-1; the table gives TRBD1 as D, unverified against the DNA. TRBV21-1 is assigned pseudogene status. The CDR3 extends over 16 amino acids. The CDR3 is CASSKVGQGRSTEAFF. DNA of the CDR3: TGTGCCAGCAGCAAAGTTGGTCAGGGCCGTAGCACTGAAGCTTTCTTT.

This CDR3 is CASSLDATGWDSQYF. The CDR3 region has the DNA TGTGCCAGCAGCTTGGACGCCACGGGGTGGGATTCCCAGTACTTC. The V and J genes are TRBV5-4 and TRBJ2-5; D might be TRBD2 (5 bases). The germline CDR1 and CDR2 sequences are SGHNT and YYREEE (reference sequence). Trimming shortened V by 0 bases and J by 9 bases, and 18 bases separated the two germline ends. The CDR3 extends over 15 amino acids.

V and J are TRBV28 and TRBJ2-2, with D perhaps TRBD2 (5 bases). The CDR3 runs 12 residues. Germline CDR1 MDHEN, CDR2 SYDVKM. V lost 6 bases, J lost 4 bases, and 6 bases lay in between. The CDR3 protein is CASREGTGELFF. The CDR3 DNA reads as TGTGCCAGCAGAGAGGGCACCGGGGAGCTGTTTTTT.

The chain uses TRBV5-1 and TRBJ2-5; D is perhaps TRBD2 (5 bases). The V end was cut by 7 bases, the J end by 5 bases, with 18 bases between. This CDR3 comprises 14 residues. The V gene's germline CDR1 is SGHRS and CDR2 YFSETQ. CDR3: CASRSDWASETQYF. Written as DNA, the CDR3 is TGCGCCAGCCGTTCGGACTGGGCTAGCGAGACCCAGTACTTC.

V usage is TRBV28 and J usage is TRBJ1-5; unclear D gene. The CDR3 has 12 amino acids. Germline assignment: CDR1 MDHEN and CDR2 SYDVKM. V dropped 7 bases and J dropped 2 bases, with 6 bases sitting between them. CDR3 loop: CASTGGNQPQHF. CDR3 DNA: TGTGCCAGCACGGGAGGCAATCAGCCCCAGCATTTT.

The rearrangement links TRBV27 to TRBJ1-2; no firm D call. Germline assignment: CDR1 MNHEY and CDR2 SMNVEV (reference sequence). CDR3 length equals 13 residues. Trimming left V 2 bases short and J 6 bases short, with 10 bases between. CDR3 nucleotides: TGTGCCAGCAGTTTACGAGGGTTCGATGGCTACACCTTC. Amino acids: CASSLRGFDGYTF.

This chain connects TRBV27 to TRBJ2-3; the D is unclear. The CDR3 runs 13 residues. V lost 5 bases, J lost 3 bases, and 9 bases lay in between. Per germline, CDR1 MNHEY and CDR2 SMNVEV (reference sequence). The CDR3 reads CASSPPGTDTQYF. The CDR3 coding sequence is TGTGCCAGCAGTCCCCCAGGTACAGATACGCAGTATTTT.

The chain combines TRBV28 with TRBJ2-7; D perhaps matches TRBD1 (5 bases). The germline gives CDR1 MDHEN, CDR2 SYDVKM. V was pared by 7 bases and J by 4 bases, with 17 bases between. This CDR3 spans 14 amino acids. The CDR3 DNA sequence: TGTGCCAGCACACTCTCCGACAGAGAGTACGAGCAGTACTTC. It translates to CASTLSDREYEQYF.

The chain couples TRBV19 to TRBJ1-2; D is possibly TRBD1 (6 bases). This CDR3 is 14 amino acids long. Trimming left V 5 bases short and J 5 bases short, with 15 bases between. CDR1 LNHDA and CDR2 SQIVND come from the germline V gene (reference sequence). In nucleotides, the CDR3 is TGTGCCAGTAGTGAGCTTCCGGACAGTTATGGCTACACCTTC. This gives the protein CASSELPDSYGYTF.

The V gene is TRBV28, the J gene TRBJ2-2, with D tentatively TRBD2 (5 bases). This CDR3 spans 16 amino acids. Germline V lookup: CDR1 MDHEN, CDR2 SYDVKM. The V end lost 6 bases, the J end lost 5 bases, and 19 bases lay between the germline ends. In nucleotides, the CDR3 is TGTGCCAGCAGGTTGAGGGTCCAGCTGCCAACCGGGGAGCTGTTTTTT. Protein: CASRLRVQLPTGELFF.

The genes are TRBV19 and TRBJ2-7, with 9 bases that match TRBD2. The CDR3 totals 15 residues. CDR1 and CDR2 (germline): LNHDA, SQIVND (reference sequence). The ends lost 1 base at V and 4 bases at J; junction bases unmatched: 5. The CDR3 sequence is CASSIGSGRLYEQYF. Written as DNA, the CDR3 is TGTGCCAGTAGTATAGGTAGCGGGAGACTGTACGAGCAGTACTTC.

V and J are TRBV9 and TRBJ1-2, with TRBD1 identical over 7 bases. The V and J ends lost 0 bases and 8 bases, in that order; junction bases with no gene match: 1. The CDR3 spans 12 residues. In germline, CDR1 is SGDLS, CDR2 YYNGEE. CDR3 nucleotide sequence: TGTGCCAGCAGCGTAGTAGGGGGCGGCTACACCTTC. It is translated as CASSVVGGGYTF. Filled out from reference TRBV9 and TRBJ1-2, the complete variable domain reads DSGVTQTPKHLITATGQRVTLRCSPRSGDLSVYWYQQSLDQGLQFLIQYYNGEERAKGNILERFSAQQFPDLHSELNLSSLELGDSALYFCASSVVGGGYTFGSGTRLTVV.

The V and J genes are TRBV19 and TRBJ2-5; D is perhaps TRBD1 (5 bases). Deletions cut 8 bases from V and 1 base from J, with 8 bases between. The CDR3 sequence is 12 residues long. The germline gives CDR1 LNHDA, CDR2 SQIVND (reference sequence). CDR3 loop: CASSDSQETQYF. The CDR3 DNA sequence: TGTGCCAGTTCCGACAGCCAAGAGACCCAGTACTTC.

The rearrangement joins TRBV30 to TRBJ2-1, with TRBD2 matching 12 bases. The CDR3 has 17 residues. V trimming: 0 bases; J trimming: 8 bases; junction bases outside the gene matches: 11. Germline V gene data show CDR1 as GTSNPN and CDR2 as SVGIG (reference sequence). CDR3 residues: CAWSVLASGRAVDEQFF. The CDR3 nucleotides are TGTGCCTGGAGTGTACTGGCTAGCGGGAGGGCCGTGGATGAGCAGTTCTTC.

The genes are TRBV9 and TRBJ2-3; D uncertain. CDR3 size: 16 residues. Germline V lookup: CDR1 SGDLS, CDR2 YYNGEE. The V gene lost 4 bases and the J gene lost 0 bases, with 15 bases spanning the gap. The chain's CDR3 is CASSPDVRSSTDTQYF. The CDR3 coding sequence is TGTGCCAGCAGCCCCGATGTACGGAGCAGCACAGATACGCAGTATTTT.